The 30 T cell receptor beta chains below were found in one sample sequenced in a study of early T cells in non-severe SARS-CoV-2 infection. TCRdb re-derived calls from the 5' RACE reads in MiXCR, one entry per CDR3 protein. The sample holds over 60,000 distinct CDR3 sequences, 10% seen once. Material: whole blood, obtained at baseline. The origin of the receptors is an adult who was a healthcare worker with PCR-confirmed SARS-CoV-2 infection or an uninfected control (not recorded which).

V is TRBV20-1 and J is TRBJ1-1; no firm D call. CDR3 size: 13 residues. Germline V gene sequence: CDR1 DFQATT, CDR2 SNEGSKA (reference sequence). The V gene lost 6 bases and the J gene lost 2 bases, with 13 bases spanning the gap. DNA of the CDR3: TGCAGTGCCATACTACGCATAAACACTGAAGCTTTCTTT. Translation: CSAILRINTEAFF.

This clonotype was picked up a small number of times. The chain joins TRBV10-2 to TRBJ2-3, with 10 bases that match TRBD2. The J segment lost 5 bases and the V segment lost 10 bases, leaving 12 bases of the junction unmatched. Germline V CDR1 and CDR2: WSHSY, SAAADI. The CDR3 sequence is 15 residues long. The DNA of the CDR3 is TGCGCCACCACCTTGAGCGGGGGGGCCGGAGATACGCAGTATTTT. As protein: CATTLSGGAGDTQYF.

This clonotype was counted at least ten times. The chain links TRBV2 to TRBJ2-7; D is ambiguous. Trimming stripped 4 bases from V and 2 bases from J, with 12 bases between. Germline assignment: CDR1 SNHLY and CDR2 FYNNEI. This CDR3 is 14 amino acids long. CDR3 sequence (DNA): TGTGCCAGCAGTGTTTCGGTCAGTCCCTACGAGCAGTACTTC. It yields the protein CASSVSVSPYEQYF.

There are many counts of this clonotype. The chain employs TRBV2 and TRBJ2-3; 7 bases fit TRBD2. The junction had 7 bases not matched to a gene; V was cut back by 3 bases and J by 4 bases. CDR3 size: 15 residues. Germline lookup yields CDR1 SNHLY and CDR2 FYNNEI. CDR3 bases: TGTGCCAGCAGTGACCAGGGAGGGATGGCAGATACGCAGTATTTT. Its translation is CASSDQGGMADTQYF.

This chain links TRBV7-8 with TRBJ2-1, with 11 bases lining up with TRBD2. CDR1 is SGHVS, CDR2 FQNEAQ, per germline. The length of the CDR3 is 20 residues. V gave up 5 bases and J gave up 4 bases; unmatched junction bases: 19. CDR3 bases: TGTGCCAGCAGCAGGAGATTAGCGGGGGGGCCGGTTCCCGCGTACAATGAGCAGTTCTTC. Its translation is CASSRRLAGGPVPAYNEQFF.

This chain uses TRBV12-3 or TRBV12-4 with TRBJ1-1, with D uncertain. The V and J ends lost 3 bases and 0 bases respectively, with 5 bases between them. The CDR3 runs to 13 residues. This CDR3 is CASSLNLNTEAFF. DNA for the CDR3: TGTGCCAGCAGTTTGAACTTGAACACTGAAGCTTTCTTT.

The sample holds a few counts of this clonotype. J is TRBJ2-3 and V is TRBV11-2, with D possibly TRBD2 on 5 matching bases. This CDR3 region has 16 residues. V gave up 0 bases and J gave up 2 bases, with 12 bases separating them. Germline V CDR1 and CDR2: SGHAT, FQNNGV. CDR3 bases: TGTGCCAGCAGCTTAGATTCGCCTAGCACCACAGATACGCAGTATTTT. Translation gives CASSLDSPSTTDTQYF. The full variable domain, with the rest looked up from reference TRBV11-2 and TRBJ2-3, is EAGVAQSPRYKIIEKRQSVAFWCNPISGHATLYWYQQILGQGPKLLIQFQNNGVVDDSQLPKDRFSAERLKGVDSTLKIQPAKLEDSAVYLCASSLDSPSTTDTQYFGPGTRLTVL.

This clonotype has a count of ten or more. V and J are TRBV28 and TRBJ2-3; D not certain. CDR3 size: 16 residues. In germline, CDR1 is MDHEN, CDR2 SYDVKM. V gave up 8 bases and J gave up 0 bases, with 18 bases separating them. CDR3 sequence reads: CASLGTVSPSTDTQYF. CDR3 nucleotide sequence: TGTGCCAGCCTCGGAACAGTATCCCCTAGCACAGATACGCAGTATTTT.

This clonotype came up many times. The V and J genes are TRBV4-3 and TRBJ1-1; weak D call: TRBD1 (5 bases). CDR3 length equals 14 residues. Trimming shortened V by 1 base and J by 2 bases, and 8 bases separated the two germline ends. Germline V CDR1 and CDR2: LGHNA, YSLEER. Written as DNA, the CDR3 is TGCGCCAGCAGCCAAGCGCAGGGCAACACTGAAGCTTTCTTT. It translates to CASSQAQGNTEAFF.

This sequence joins TRBV27 and TRBJ2-1, with TRBD2 matching 13 bases. Germline CDR1 reads MNHEY; CDR2 reads SMNVEV (reference sequence). The CDR3 length is 16 residues. The V segment lost 7 bases and the J segment 3 bases; nucleotides outside the gene matches: 6. The DNA of the CDR3 is TGTGCCAGCACACTAGCGGGGGGGCCATACTACAATGAGCAGTTCTTC. Protein: CASTLAGGPYYNEQFF.

The V gene is TRBV10-3, the J gene TRBJ1-2; no clear D. The CDR3 has 14 amino acids. V lost 0 bases to trimming and J lost 4 bases, with 9 bases between them. Per germline, CDR1 ENHRY and CDR2 SYGVKD. CDR3 in amino acids: CAISESGASYGYTF. For the CDR3, the DNA is TGTGCCATCAGTGAGTCCGGCGCCTCCTATGGCTACACCTTC.

This clonotype was detected only a few times. V and J are TRBV7-8 and TRBJ2-3; 7 bases line up with TRBD2. Looked up from germline, CDR1 is SGHVS and CDR2 is FQNEAQ. The CDR3 extends over 19 amino acids. Losses at the gene ends were 4 bases for V and 2 bases for J; bases not matched to a gene: 18. The CDR3 loop reads CASSSDTLGGKPLTDTQYF. The CDR3 DNA follows: TGTGCCAGCAGCTCAGACACCCTGGGGGGGAAACCCCTCACAGATACGCAGTATTTT.

The chain links TRBV10-2 to TRBJ1-2; D is perhaps TRBD1 (5 bases). The germline CDR1 and CDR2 sequences are WSHSY and SAAADI. This CDR3 comprises 13 residues. Trimming shortened V by 8 bases and J by 8 bases, and 18 bases separated the two germline ends. The CDR3 protein is CASLGEARGGYTF. The CDR3 bases are TGCGCCAGCCTAGGGGAAGCCCGCGGGGGCTACACCTTC.

This clonotype was picked up many times. V usage is TRBV7-2 and J usage is TRBJ2-1, with TRBD1 matching over 9 bases. This CDR3 has 15 amino acids. CDR1 and CDR2 (germline): SGHTA, FQGNSA. The ends lost 5 bases at V and 0 bases at J; junction bases unmatched: 2. CDR3 in DNA: TGTGCCAGCAGCATGACAGGGGGCTCCTACAATGAGCAGTTCTTC. It is translated as CASSMTGGSYNEQFF.

This clonotype was observed at least ten times. The rearrangement uses TRBV7-3 and TRBJ2-3; 8 bases agree with TRBD2. Germline V gene data show CDR1 as SGHTA and CDR2 as FQGTGA. V shed 5 bases, J shed 2 bases, and the junction held 9 bases outside the gene matches. There are 16 residues in the CDR3. CDR3 nucleotide sequence: TGTGCCAGCAGCCCCAGGGGCGGGGGGAACACAGATACGCAGTATTTT. Translation gives CASSPRGGGNTDTQYF.

This clonotype was seen only a few times. This chain uses TRBV6-2 or TRBV6-3 with TRBJ2-7, with D possibly called TRBD1 or TRBD2 (5 bases each). Germline CDR1 and CDR2: MNHEY and SVGEGT. The CDR3 is 14 residues long. V shed 2 bases and J shed 2 bases, with 10 bases lying between them. The chain's CDR3 is CASSYRQGPYEQYF. The CDR3 DNA is TGTGCCAGCAGTTACCGCCAGGGACCCTACGAGCAGTACTTC.

This clonotype was observed at least ten times. J is TRBJ1-6 and V is TRBV27; TRBD1 might be the D (5 bases). Trimming took off 6 bases at V and 6 bases at J, with 15 bases between the two ends. From germline, CDR1 is MNHEY and CDR2 SMNVEV (reference sequence). The CDR3 extends over 15 amino acids. The CDR3 coding sequence is TGTGCCAGCAGGAACGGGGCGCCCCGTAATTCACCCCTCCACTTT. Protein: CASRNGAPRNSPLHF.

V and J are TRBV11-2 and TRBJ2-5; D perhaps matches TRBD1 (6 bases). V dropped 8 bases and J dropped 2 bases, with 9 bases sitting between them. Germline CDR1 is SGHAT and CDR2 is FQNNGV. The CDR3 has 12 residues. The CDR3 region has the DNA TGTGCCAGCGCCGACAGGCAAGAGACCCAGTACTTC. It translates to CASADRQETQYF. Looking up the rest from reference TRBV11-2 and TRBJ2-5 gives the full variable domain: EAGVAQSPRYKIIEKRQSVAFWCNPISGHATLYWYQQILGQGPKLLIQFQNNGVVDDSQLPKDRFSAERLKGVDSTLKIQPAKLEDSAVYLCASADRQETQYFGPGTRLLVL.

This clonotype was found a few times. This chain joins TRBV12-3 or TRBV12-4 and TRBJ2-2; 13 bases map to TRBD2. The CDR3 runs 17 residues. V dropped 3 bases and J dropped 4; count of bases not matched to a gene: 5. The CDR3 nucleotides read TGTGCCAGCAGTTTGACTAGCGGGGGGCCATCCACCGGGGAGCTGTTTTTT. It encodes CASSLTSGGPSTGELFF.

The chain couples TRBV5-5 to TRBJ2-2; D is possibly TRBD2 (5 bases). The CDR3 has 15 residues. V lost 0 bases to trimming and J lost 0 bases, with 6 bases between them. Looked up from germline, CDR1 is SGHKS and CDR2 is YYEKEE (reference sequence). As DNA, the CDR3 is TGTGCCAGCAGCTTGGTCGGGGCGAACACCGGGGAGCTGTTTTTT. This gives the protein CASSLVGANTGELFF.

The V call is TRBV20-1, the J call TRBJ1-1; 7 bases agree with TRBD1. CDR3 length: 15 amino acids. The J segment lost 5 bases and the V segment lost 0 bases, leaving 9 bases of the junction unmatched. CDR1 and CDR2 from the germline V gene are DFQATT and SNEGSKA (reference sequence). The CDR3 sequence is CSARDEQGRETEAFF. For the CDR3, the DNA is TGCAGTGCTAGAGACGAACAGGGGCGAGAGACTGAAGCTTTCTTT.

In this sample, this clonotype turned up a few times. The V gene is TRBV7-8, the J gene TRBJ2-5; D is undetermined. The CDR3 is 13 residues long. CDR1 and CDR2 from the germline V gene are SGHVS and FQNEAQ. Trimming took 2 bases from V and 2 from J, leaving 6 bases between them. CDR3 in amino acids: CASSLPTQETQYF. The CDR3 bases are TGTGCCAGCAGCTTACCGACACAAGAGACCCAGTACTTC.

This clonotype was seen many times. This rearrangement joins TRBV7-9 to TRBJ2-1; no reliable D call. CDR1 SEHNR and CDR2 FQNEAQ come from the germline V gene (reference sequence). V gave up 3 bases and J gave up 9 bases, with 9 bases separating them. The CDR3 spans 12 residues. Here the CDR3 reads CASSFETGEQFF. CDR3 nucleotides: TGTGCCAGCAGCTTCGAAACGGGTGAGCAGTTCTTC.

The CDR3 region has the DNA TGTGCCAGCAGCCTTGGACAGGGGCTTTCACCCCTCCACTTT. Amino acids: CASSLGQGLSPLHF. The chain combines TRBV7-9 with TRBJ1-6; 9 bases align to TRBD1. Germline CDR1 reads SEHNR; CDR2 reads FQNEAQ (reference sequence). V was pared by 5 bases and J by 9 bases, with 5 bases of the junction left unmatched. The CDR3 totals 14 residues.

The chain uses TRBV18 and TRBJ1-2; weak D call: TRBD1 (6 bases). The CDR3 totals 14 residues. CDR1 and CDR2 from the germline V gene are KGHSH and LQKENI. With 6 bases removed from V and 10 bases from J, the gap between germline ends came to 21 bases. The CDR3 nucleotides are TGTGCCAGCTCCCCGGGGGGCGGCCGGAGCATCTACACCTTC. Protein: CASSPGGGRSIYTF.

This clonotype was seen many times. The chain recombines TRBV10-3 with TRBJ1-2, with D maybe TRBD1 (6 bases). Trimming stripped 4 bases from V and 6 bases from J, with 18 bases between. This CDR3 has 15 amino acids. Germline CDR1 reads ENHRY; CDR2 reads SYGVKD. CDR3 sequence reads: CAISGFGGRSDGYTF. The CDR3 DNA sequence: TGTGCCATCAGTGGGTTCGGGGGGCGTTCCGATGGCTACACCTTC.

This clonotype was counted a few times. The chain joins TRBV20-1 to TRBJ2-7; D perhaps matches TRBD2 (5 bases). V was pared by 5 bases and J by 5 bases, with 19 bases between. The germline V gene has CDR1 DFQATT and CDR2 SNEGSKA (reference sequence). The CDR3 is 14 amino acids. This CDR3 is CSAGEAVARNEQYF. CDR3 sequence (DNA): TGCAGTGCTGGCGAAGCGGTGGCCCGGAACGAGCAGTACTTC.

V gene TRBV6-1 combines with J gene TRBJ1-5; TRBD1 might be the D (6 bases). This CDR3 has 14 residues. The germline V gene has CDR1 MNHNS and CDR2 SASEGT. V gave up 11 bases and J gave up 7 bases, with 21 bases separating them. Written as DNA, the CDR3 is TGTGCCGGAAGCCTAACAGGGTCTAGGCAGCCCCAGCATTTT. Translation gives CAGSLTGSRQPQHF.

This chain uses TRBV9 with TRBJ1-1, with no clear D. The CDR3 runs 14 residues. Trimming removed 0 bases at V and 1 base at J, with 7 bases between. Germline V gene lookup returns CDR1 SGDLS and CDR2 YYNGEE. The chain's CDR3 is CASSVASGNTEAFF. In nucleotides, the CDR3 is TGTGCCAGCAGCGTAGCGTCCGGGAACACTGAAGCTTTCTTT.

This clonotype was seen many times. The rearrangement joins TRBV2 to TRBJ2-3, with D unresolved. Trimming stripped 1 base from V and 2 bases from J, with 4 bases between. The CDR3 loop spans 13 amino acids. The germline V gene encodes CDR1 SNHLY and CDR2 FYNNEI. The CDR3 nucleotides read TGTGCCAGCAGTGAAGAAATCACAGATACGCAGTATTTT. Residues: CASSEEITDTQYF. Together with reference TRBV2 and TRBJ2-3, the CDR3 gives the full variable domain: EPEVTQTPSHQVTQMGQEVILRCVPISNHLYFYWYRQILGQKVEFLVSFYNNEISEKSEIFDDQFSVERPDGSNFTLKIRSTKLEDSAMYFCASSEEITDTQYFGPGTRLTVL.